These 18 T cell receptor beta chains originate from one sample sequenced in a study of OX40 agonist ivuxolimab in advanced cancers. The library came from the immunoSEQ multiplex PCR assay. The immuneACCESS repertoire file appears here via TCRdb, limited to in-frame rearrangements. These files lack a portion of the clones; in checked studies, under half of the deficit traces to unresolved V genes, and the cause of the others is not known. For this sample there are some 130,000 clones; 93% appear just once. Approximately 1% of the sample is held by the ten biggest clonotypes. Sample: CD4+ or CD8+ T cells sorted from blood, taken in a trial of the OX40 agonist ivuxolimab. These receptor sequences come from an adult with an advanced solid tumor such as melanoma, head and neck, liver or kidney cancer.

V and J are TRBV15 and TRBJ2-7, with D perhaps matching TRBD1 (6 bases). CDR3 length: 14 amino acids. V was shortened by 1 base and J by 5 bases, with 12 bases between the two germline ends. Germline lookup yields CDR1 LNHNV and CDR2 YYDKDF (reference sequence). The CDR3 nucleotides are TGTGCCACCAGCAGAGGGGGCGAGGGGGACGAGCAGTACTTC. Residues: CATSRGGEGDEQYF.

The chain carries TRBV4-1 and TRBJ1-1; D not resolved. The CDR3 has 14 residues. V was pared by 1 base and J by 3 bases, with 9 bases between. In germline, CDR1 is MGHRA, CDR2 YSYEKL. The CDR3 nucleotides read TGCGCCAGCAGCCAAGTAGCCACTTACACTGAAGCTTTCTTT. Its protein product is CASSQVATYTEAFF.

This clone was picked up one time. The chain recombines TRBV4-1 with TRBJ2-1, with D perhaps TRBD1 or TRBD2 (5 bases each). The V gene's germline CDR1 is MGHRA and CDR2 YSYEKL. Trimming pared 3 bases from V and 7 bases from J, leaving 13 bases between. CDR3 length: 14 amino acids. The CDR3 spells CASSQRRGFNEQFF. The CDR3 DNA reads TGCGCCAGCAGCCAGCGCCGGGGCTTTAATGAGCAGTTCTTC.

V gene TRBV7-3 combines with J gene TRBJ2-1; 10 bases line up with TRBD2. Looked up from germline, CDR1 is SGHTA and CDR2 is FQGTGA. CDR3 size: 14 residues. The V gene end was trimmed by 5 bases and the J gene end by 4 bases; junction bases not matched to a gene: 2. The CDR3 bases are TGTGCCAGCAGCATGACTAGCGGGTACAATGAGCAGTTCTTC. Residues: CASSMTSGYNEQFF.

A single count supports this clone. The V gene is TRBV5-6, the J gene TRBJ1-4; TRBD1 matches at 7 bases. The germline CDR1 and CDR2 sequences are SGHDT and YYEEEE. J was trimmed by 7 bases and V by 3 bases; bases with no gene match: 12. The CDR3 is made up of 16 amino acids. The CDR3 coding sequence is TGTGCCAGCAGCTACTTTACCGGGACAGCCGGTGAAAAACTGTTTTTT. Its protein is CASSYFTGTAGEKLFF.

The rearrangement joins TRBV5-4 to TRBJ2-5; D may be TRBD2 (5 bases). The CDR3 is 15 residues long. Germline values: CDR1 SGHNT, CDR2 YYREEE (reference sequence). V was cut by 3 bases and J by 5 bases, with 17 bases left in between. The CDR3 coding sequence is TGTGCCAGCAGCTCGGCCTCGGGGTCTGGGGAGACCCAGTACTTC. Protein: CASSSASGSGETQYF.

V and J are TRBV30 and TRBJ1-2; 8 nucleotides align to TRBD1. In germline, CDR1 is GTSNPN, CDR2 SVGIG (reference sequence). The CDR3 contains 13 residues. J lost 4 bases, V lost 3 bases, and 4 bases had no gene match. CDR3 amino acids: CAWSQQGVYGYTF. The CDR3 region has the DNA TGTGCCTGGAGCCAACAGGGGGTCTATGGCTACACCTTC.

This clone was recorded only once. The chain employs TRBV18 and TRBJ2-7, with D maybe TRBD1 (6 bases). V was shortened by 5 bases and J by 0 bases, with 14 bases between the two germline ends. Germline loops: CDR1 KGHSH, CDR2 LQKENI. CDR3 length: 15 residues. The CDR3 sequence: CASSWDTSSSYEQYF. The CDR3 coding sequence is TGTGCCAGCTCATGGGACACCTCCAGCTCCTACGAGCAGTACTTC.

The V gene is TRBV5-1, the J gene TRBJ2-2, with TRBD1 matching over 8 bases. There are 15 residues in the CDR3. The junction had 7 bases not matched to a gene; V was cut back by 4 bases and J by 5 bases. Germline V gene lookup returns CDR1 SGHRS and CDR2 YFSETQ. CDR3 nucleotides: TGCGCCAGCAGCCACGGACAGGGACGGACCGGGGAGCTGTTTTTT. Its protein product is CASSHGQGRTGELFF.

V and J are TRBV14 and TRBJ2-1; TRBD2 matches 7 bases. Germline loops: CDR1 SGHDN, CDR2 FVKESK. The CDR3 has 17 residues. Trimming took 4 bases from V and 9 from J; bases not matched to a gene: 18. CDR3 amino acids: CASSPRAGLVISREQFF. CDR3 nucleotides: TGTGCCAGCAGCCCTCGAGCCGGACTAGTCATTTCTCGTGAGCAGTTCTTC.

On this clone: Other DNA sequences in the sample encode the same CDR3. This sequence joins TRBV30 and TRBJ1-2, with D maybe TRBD1 (6 bases). The germline V gene has CDR1 GTSNPN and CDR2 SVGIG (reference sequence). Trimming took 0 bases from V and 8 from J, leaving 13 bases between them. CDR3 length equals 13 residues. The CDR3 DNA is TGTGCCTGGAGTGTACGGGGGGCGGGGGGCTACACCTTC. As protein: CAWSVRGAGGYTF.

The rearrangement uses TRBV28 and TRBJ1-2; weak D call: TRBD1 (5 bases). The germline V gene encodes CDR1 MDHEN and CDR2 SYDVKM. Deletions cut 7 bases from V and 4 bases from J, with 10 bases between. This CDR3 comprises 12 residues. CDR3 nucleotides: TGTGCCAGCATCCCTAGGGGCTATGGCTACACCTTC. Its protein product is CASIPRGYGYTF.

The chain uses TRBV6-1 and TRBJ1-2; 8 bases are shared with TRBD1. There are 15 residues in the CDR3. Germline assignment: CDR1 MNHNS and CDR2 SASEGT. Trimming took 7 bases from V and 3 from J; bases not matched to a gene: 10. The chain's CDR3 is CASTSDRASDYGYTF. DNA for the CDR3: TGTGCCAGCACCTCGGACAGGGCCTCTGACTATGGCTACACCTTC.

DNA of the CDR3: TGTGCCAGCAGCCCGACAGGGGCGAACACTGAAGCTTTCTTT. Protein sequence: CASSPTGANTEAFF. The chain links TRBV5-4 to TRBJ1-1, with TRBD1 matching 8 bases. This CDR3 comprises 14 residues. The germline CDR1 and CDR2 sequences are SGHNT and YYREEE (reference sequence). V lost 4 bases to trimming and J lost 1 base; unmatched junction nucleotides: 3.

In DNA form, the CDR3 reads TGTGCCAGCTCCCCGATCGCAGGGGCTGGGGCCAACGTCCTGACTTTC. Its protein product is CASSPIAGAGANVLTF. The genes are TRBV18 and TRBJ2-6; a possible D gene is TRBD1 (6 bases). Germline CDR1 is KGHSH and CDR2 is LQKENI. The CDR3 runs 16 residues. The V end lost 6 bases, the J end lost 2 bases, and 14 bases lay between the germline ends.

V gene TRBV6-4 combines with J gene TRBJ2-1, with D tentatively TRBD2 (6 bases). V lost 0 bases to trimming and J lost 4 bases, with 13 bases between them. CDR3 size: 16 residues. The V gene's germline CDR1 is MRHNA and CDR2 SNTAGT. The CDR3 DNA reads as TGTGCCAGCAGTGACTCAGGGGTAGCGGCTTACAATGAGCAGTTCTTC. Residues: CASSDSGVAAYNEQFF.

The gene calls are TRBV10-3 and TRBJ1-2; 7 nucleotides agree with TRBD1. The length of the CDR3 is 12 residues. With V trimmed by 11 bases and J by 8 bases, 11 bases remained unmatched. Per the germline V gene, CDR1 is ENHRY and CDR2 is SYGVKD. CDR3 nucleotides: TGTGCCCACAGGGGCAGGGTGGAGGGCTACACCTTC. Protein: CAHRGRVEGYTF.

V and J are TRBV7-3 and TRBJ2-2, with D possibly TRBD1 on 6 matching bases. CDR3 length equals 15 residues. Germline V gene lookup returns CDR1 SGHTA and CDR2 FQGTGA. V lost 3 bases and J 2 bases, leaving 10 bases between the germline ends. The CDR3 DNA sequence: TGTGCCAGCAGCTTTGGGACACCTAACACCGGGGAGCTGTTTTTT. Protein: CASSFGTPNTGELFF.